The 6 T cell receptor beta chains below all came from one sample that was sequenced in a study of long-term antiretroviral therapy in people with HIV (dated by TCRdb to between 2021 and 2024). The immunoSEQ hsTCRB v3.0 assay was used at survey level resolution to sequence the TRB variable region. TCRdb carries this immuneACCESS record with in-frame sequences only. Its versions omit some clonotypes, under half of them owing to an unresolved V gene in the studies checked, with the rest unexplained. The sample includes about 36,000 clones, with approximately 80% observed a single time. The ten biggest clones cover 4.5% to 6% of the sample. The sample here was unsorted PBMCs, taken 3.4 years after starting antiretroviral therapy. The receptors were sampled from a man in his thirties or forties with HIV.

The chain combines TRBV6-1 with TRBJ1-1, with a weak D call TRBD1 (5 bases). This CDR3 has 14 residues. The V end was cut by 8 bases, the J end by 5 bases, with 18 bases between. CDR1 and CDR2 (germline): MNHNS, SASEGT. The CDR3 DNA sequence: TGTGCCAGCGCACGGACACGCCTGGGGACTGAAGCTTTCTTT. Its translation: CASARTRLGTEAFF.

The DNA of the CDR3 is TGCGCCAGCAGTGGTCCGGGGGCTGCTGGGGAGCTGTTTTTT. Amino acid sequence: CASSGPGAAGELFF. The chain recombines TRBV10-2 with TRBJ2-2, with D perhaps given as TRBD1 or TRBD2 (6 bases each). The V end was cut by 4 bases, the J end by 8 bases, with 14 bases between. CDR3 length: 14 amino acids. Germline loops: CDR1 WSHSY, CDR2 SAAADI.

The CDR3 DNA sequence: TGTGCCAGTAGTATTTCGACAGGGGACTATGGCTACACCTTC. This codes for CASSISTGDYGYTF. The chain employs TRBV19 and TRBJ1-2; TRBD1 matches 8 bases. The V segment lost 3 bases and the J segment 3 bases; nucleotides outside the gene matches: 3. This CDR3 comprises 14 residues. Germline V gives CDR1 LNHDA, CDR2 SQIVND (reference sequence).

The sample holds a few counts of this clone. The chain carries TRBV6-1 and TRBJ2-2, with D perhaps TRBD2 (6 bases). From germline, CDR1 is MNHNS and CDR2 SASEGT. The CDR3 covers 17 residues. Trimming left V 0 bases short and J 4 bases short, with 15 bases between. The CDR3 bases are TGTGCCAGCAGTGAAGCGAGGACTATCCGAGGCACCGGGGAGCTGTTTTTT. It codes for CASSEARTIRGTGELFF.

This sequence joins TRBV9 and TRBJ1-2; tentatively, D is TRBD1 (6 bases). The ends were cut back, 0 bases at V and 3 bases at J, with 12 bases in the middle. The length of the CDR3 is 15 residues. Germline CDR1 is SGDLS and CDR2 is YYNGEE. DNA of the CDR3: TGTGCCAGCAGCGTAGCCCTACAGGGATACTATGGCTACACCTTC. Encoded protein: CASSVALQGYYGYTF.

The CDR3 loop reads CSASTPGGRYF. The CDR3 nucleotides are TGCAGTGCTTCCACCCCCGGGGGGCGGTATTTT. This chain joins TRBV20-1 and TRBJ2-3; D may be TRBD2 (7 bases). The CDR3 consists of 11 residues. Germline V lookup: CDR1 DFQATT, CDR2 SNEGSKA (reference sequence). V was cut by 5 bases and J by 14 bases, with 17 bases left in between.